The sequence of this TCR beta chain was determined in a study of beta chain features in type 1 diabetes. Study overall: There were about 110,000,000 sorted cells examined across all samples. Study-wide results and limits: Naive, central memory and Treg TCRB repertoires seemed to resemble each other more closely in patients than they did in healthy donors. cDNA sequencing could over-represent cells with high TCR expression.

Reverse transcribing all isolated RNA meant expressed TCRB transcripts were sequenced. Assay used: immunoSEQ multiplex PCR; TCRdb lists only in-frame clones, some missing. The repertoire includes 350,000 to 450,000 clones, about 14% of them detected once, and approximately 0.035% sits in the top ten. Concerning this clone: Its antigen is not identified.

The CDR3 consists of 13 residues. Germline loops: CDR1 KGHSH, CDR2 LQKENI. Trimming took 6 bases from V and 2 from J; bases not matched to a gene: 3. The receptor was isolated from a man younger than 40 in good health. J is TRBJ2-5 and V is TRBV18, with 7 bases aligning to TRBD1. Sequencing used naive CD4+ T cells from blood. CDR3 residues: CASSGQSQETQYF. DNA of the CDR3: TGTGCCAGCTCGGGACAGTCACAAGAGACCCAGTACTTC.